The T cell receptor (beta chain) under discussion was sequenced for a study of blood T cells in healthy people across ages. This CDR3 comprises 17 residues. Germline assignment: CDR1 SGHTA and CDR2 FQGNSA. The V gene end was trimmed by 5 bases and the J gene end by 1 base; junction bases not matched to a gene: 9. Per sample, at least 5 micrograms of total RNA were extracted. Combining a sample-barcoded 5' primer with a J-beta primer mix, a second PCR ran for about 6 to 11 cycles. TCRdb ran MiXCR on the 5' RACE reads and lists one entry per CDR3 protein. This repertoire shows around 900,000 distinct CDR3 sequences, more than 25% found once; its top ten account for 17%. This clonotype was detected a few times.

Input material: blood. The J gene is TRBJ2-2, the V gene TRBV7-2; the match to TRBD1 covers 8 bases. The TCR comes from a woman older than 75 in good health. For the CDR3, the DNA is TGTGCCAGCAGCAGCAGACAGGGGCCCATGAACACCGGGGAGCTGTTTTTT. Translation: CASSSRQGPMNTGELFF.